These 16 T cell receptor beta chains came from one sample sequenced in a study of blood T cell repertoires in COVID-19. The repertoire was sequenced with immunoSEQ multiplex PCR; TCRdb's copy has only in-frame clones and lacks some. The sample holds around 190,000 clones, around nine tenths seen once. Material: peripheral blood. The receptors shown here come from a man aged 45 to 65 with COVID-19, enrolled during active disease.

The CDR3 DNA sequence: TGTGCCAGCAGCTTAGCGGGACTAGCGGAAGAGACCCAGTACTTC. It is translated as CASSLAGLAEETQYF. The chain couples TRBV11-1 to TRBJ2-5; 11 bases align to TRBD2. Germline V gives CDR1 SGHAT, CDR2 FQDESV (reference sequence). Losses at the gene ends were 0 bases for V and 3 bases for J; bases not matched to a gene: 0. The CDR3 consists of 15 residues.

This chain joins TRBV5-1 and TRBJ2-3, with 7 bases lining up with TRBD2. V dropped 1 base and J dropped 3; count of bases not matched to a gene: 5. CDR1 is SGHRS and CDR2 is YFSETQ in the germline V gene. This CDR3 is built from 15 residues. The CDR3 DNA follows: TGCGCCAGCAGCTTGAGTCTAGCGGAGACAGATACGCAGTATTTT. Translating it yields CASSLSLAETDTQYF.

CDR3 residues: CASSVRVGGSGANVLTF. CDR3 DNA: TGTGCCAGCAGTGTCCGAGTCGGAGGGTCTGGGGCCAACGTCCTGACTTTC. The V and J genes are TRBV2 and TRBJ2-6; TRBD2 might be the D (6 bases). The CDR3 sequence is 17 residues long. CDR1 and CDR2 (germline): SNHLY, FYNNEI. Trimming cost V 4 bases and J 1 base, with 14 bases left between them.

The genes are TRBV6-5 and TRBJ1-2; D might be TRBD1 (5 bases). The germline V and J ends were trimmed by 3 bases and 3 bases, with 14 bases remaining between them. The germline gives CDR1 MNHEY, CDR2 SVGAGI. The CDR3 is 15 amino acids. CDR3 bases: TGTGCCAGCAGTTATGGGGAGGGGAACGACTATGGCTACACCTTC. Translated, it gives CASSYGEGNDYGYTF.

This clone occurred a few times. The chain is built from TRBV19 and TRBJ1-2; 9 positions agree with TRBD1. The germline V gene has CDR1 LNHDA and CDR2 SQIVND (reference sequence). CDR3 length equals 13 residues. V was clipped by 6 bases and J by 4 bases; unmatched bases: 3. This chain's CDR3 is CASRDRGPYGYTF. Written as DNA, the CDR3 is TGTGCCAGTAGGGACAGGGGTCCCTATGGCTACACCTTC.

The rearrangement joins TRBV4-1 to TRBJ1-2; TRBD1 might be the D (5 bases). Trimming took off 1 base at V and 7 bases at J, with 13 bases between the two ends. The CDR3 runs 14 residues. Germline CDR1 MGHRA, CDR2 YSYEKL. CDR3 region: CASSQGGGAGGYTF. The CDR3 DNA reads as TGCGCCAGCAGCCAAGGCGGGGGAGCAGGTGGCTACACCTTC.

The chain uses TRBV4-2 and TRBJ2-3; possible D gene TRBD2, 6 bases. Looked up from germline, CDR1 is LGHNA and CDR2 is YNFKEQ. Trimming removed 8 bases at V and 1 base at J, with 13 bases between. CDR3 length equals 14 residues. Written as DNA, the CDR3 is TGTGCCAGCGGGCAGGGACTCGGCACAGATACGCAGTATTTT. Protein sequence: CASGQGLGTDTQYF.

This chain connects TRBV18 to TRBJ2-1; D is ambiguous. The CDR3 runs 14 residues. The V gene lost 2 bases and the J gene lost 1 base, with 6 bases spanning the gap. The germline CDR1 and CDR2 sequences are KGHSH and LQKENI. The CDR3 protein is CASSPYESYNEQFF. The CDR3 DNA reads TGTGCCAGCTCACCATATGAGTCCTACAATGAGCAGTTCTTC.

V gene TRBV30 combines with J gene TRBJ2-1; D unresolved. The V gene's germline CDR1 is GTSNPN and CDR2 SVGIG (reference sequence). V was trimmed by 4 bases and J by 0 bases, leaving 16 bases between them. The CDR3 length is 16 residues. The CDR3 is CAWKTGGVSSYNEQFF. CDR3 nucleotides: TGTGCCTGGAAAACGGGTGGCGTAAGCTCCTACAATGAGCAGTTCTTC.

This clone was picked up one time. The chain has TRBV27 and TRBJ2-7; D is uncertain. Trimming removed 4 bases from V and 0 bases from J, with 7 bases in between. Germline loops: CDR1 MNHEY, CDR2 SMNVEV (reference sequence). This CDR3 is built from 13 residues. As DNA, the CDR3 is TGTGCCAGCAGTTCCACGAGCTCCTACGAGCAGTACTTC. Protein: CASSSTSSYEQYF.

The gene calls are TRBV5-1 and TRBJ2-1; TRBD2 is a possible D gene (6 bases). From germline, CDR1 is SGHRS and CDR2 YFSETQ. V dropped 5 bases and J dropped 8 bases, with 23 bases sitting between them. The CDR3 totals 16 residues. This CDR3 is CASSWKGAGTEDEQFF. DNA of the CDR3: TGCGCCAGCAGTTGGAAGGGAGCGGGCACGGAGGATGAGCAGTTCTTC.

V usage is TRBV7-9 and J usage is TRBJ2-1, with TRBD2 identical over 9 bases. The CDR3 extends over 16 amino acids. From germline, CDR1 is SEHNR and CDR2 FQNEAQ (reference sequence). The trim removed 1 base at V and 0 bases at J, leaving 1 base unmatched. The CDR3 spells CASSLEAGGSYNEQFF. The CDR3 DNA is TGTGCCAGCAGCTTAGAAGCGGGGGGCTCCTACAATGAGCAGTTCTTC.

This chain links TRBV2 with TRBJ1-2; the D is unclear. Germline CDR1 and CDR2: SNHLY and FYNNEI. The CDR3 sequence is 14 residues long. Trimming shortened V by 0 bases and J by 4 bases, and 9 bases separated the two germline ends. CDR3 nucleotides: TGTGCCAGCAGTGAAGCGGGCCAGGTCTATGGCTACACCTTC. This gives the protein CASSEAGQVYGYTF.

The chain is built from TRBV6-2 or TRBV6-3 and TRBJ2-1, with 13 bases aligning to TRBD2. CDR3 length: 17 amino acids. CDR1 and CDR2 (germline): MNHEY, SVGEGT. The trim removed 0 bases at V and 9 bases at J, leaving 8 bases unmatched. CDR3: CASSYSRLAGGDSEQFF. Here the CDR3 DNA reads TGTGCCAGCAGTTACTCAAGACTAGCGGGGGGTGACTCTGAGCAGTTCTTC.

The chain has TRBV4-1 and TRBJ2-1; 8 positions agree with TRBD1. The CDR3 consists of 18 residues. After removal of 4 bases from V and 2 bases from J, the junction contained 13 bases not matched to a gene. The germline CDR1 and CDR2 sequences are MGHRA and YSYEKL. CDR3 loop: CASSLSPPQGAAYNEQFF. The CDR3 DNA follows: TGCGCCAGCAGCCTCTCCCCCCCGCAGGGGGCGGCCTACAATGAGCAGTTCTTC.

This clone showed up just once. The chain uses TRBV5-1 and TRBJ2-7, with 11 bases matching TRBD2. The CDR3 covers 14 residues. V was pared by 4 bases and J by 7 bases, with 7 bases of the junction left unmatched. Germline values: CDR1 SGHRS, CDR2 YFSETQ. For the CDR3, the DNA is TGCGCCAGCAGCATTAGCGGGAGGGCCGATGAGCAGTACTTC. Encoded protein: CASSISGRADEQYF.